The 9 T cell receptor beta chains reported below all come from one sample, sequenced in a study of radiation and T cells in renal cell carcinoma. TCRdb's copy holds only in-frame clones and misses some; the assay was immunoSEQ multiplex PCR. The data hold roughly 130,000 clones, with around 89% observed a single time. Time point described: blood 2 weeks post-SBRT. Treatment specified: 15 Gy SBRT to primary tumor, nephrectomy 4 weeks later. The specimen was blood, collected from a patient whose treatment included radiotherapy and nephrectomy. The origin of the receptors is a woman in her seventies with renal cell carcinoma.

V is TRBV11-3 and J is TRBJ2-1; D gene uncertain. CDR1 and CDR2 from the germline V gene are SGHNT and YENEEA. Trimming stripped 5 bases from V and 3 bases from J, with 8 bases between. The CDR3 consists of 13 residues. The CDR3 region is CASSTNSYNEQFF. In DNA, the CDR3 is TGTGCCAGCAGCACCAACAGCTACAATGAGCAGTTCTTC.

The V call is TRBV30, the J call TRBJ2-3; 13 bases match TRBD2. The CDR3 length is 17 residues. Germline V lookup: CDR1 GTSNPN, CDR2 SVGIG (reference sequence). V shed 5 bases and J 1 base; nucleotides not matched to a gene: 9. The CDR3 DNA reads TGTGCCTGGTCCCCCCTTGGACTAGCGGGGGGCACAGATACGCAGTATTTT. It translates to CAWSPLGLAGGTDTQYF. Drawing the rest from reference TRBV30 and TRBJ2-3, the complete variable domain is SQTIHQWPATLVQPVGSPLSLECTVEGTSNPNLYWYRQAAGRGLQLLFYSVGIGQISSEVPQNLSASRPQDRQFILSSKKLLLSDSGFYLCAWSPLGLAGGTDTQYFGPGTRLTVL.

The genes are TRBV7-9 and TRBJ2-1; D is perhaps TRBD1 (6 bases). The germline gives CDR1 SEHNR, CDR2 FQNEAQ (reference sequence). The CDR3 loop spans 12 amino acids. V lost 5 bases and J lost 7, with 9 bases in between. CDR3 nucleotides: TGTGCCAGCAGCCAGGGGTGGAATGAGCAGTTCTTC. Amino acid sequence: CASSQGWNEQFF.

The chain employs TRBV7-2 and TRBJ1-5; D is undetermined. The V gene lost 5 bases and the J gene lost 6 bases, with 14 bases spanning the gap. CDR1 is SGHTA and CDR2 is FQGNSA in the germline V gene. The CDR3 runs to 14 residues. The CDR3 region is CASSPLLGSQPQHF. The CDR3 region has the DNA TGTGCCAGCAGCCCACTCTTGGGCTCTCAGCCCCAGCATTTT.

With regard to this clone: Sequence at one end of the junction differs from germline and may be a read error. The CDR3 DNA is TGTGCCAGCAGCTTACAGTCCGACAGCTCAAGCTTC. The encoded protein is CASSLQSDSSSF. This chain uses TRBV7-9 with TRBJ2-7; D is possibly TRBD1 (5 bases). The CDR3 contains 12 residues. CDR1 and CDR2 from the germline V gene are SEHNR and FQNEAQ (reference sequence). The variable domain in full, with the rest retrieved from reference TRBV7-9 and TRBJ2-7, is DTGVSQNPRHKITKRGQNVTFRCDPISEHNRLYWYRQTLGQGPEFLTYFQNEAQLEKSRLLSDRFSAERPKGSFSTLEIQRTEQGDSAMYLCASSLQSDSSSFGPGTRLTVT.

The gene calls are TRBV5-4 and TRBJ1-1; D gene ambiguous. Deletions cut 2 bases from V and 0 bases from J, with 14 bases between. CDR1 and CDR2 from the germline V gene are SGHNT and YYREEE (reference sequence). This CDR3 has 16 residues. The CDR3 loop reads CASSFWTVVMNTEAFF. The CDR3 DNA reads as TGTGCCAGCAGCTTCTGGACTGTCGTCATGAACACTGAAGCTTTCTTT. Full variable domain (outside the CDR3, taken from reference TRBV5-4 and TRBJ1-1): ETGVTQSPTHLIKTRGQQVTLRCSSQSGHNTVSWYQQALGQGPQFIFQYYREEENGRGNFPPRFSGLQFPNYSSELNVNALELDDSALYLCASSFWTVVMNTEAFFGQGTRLTVV.

The chain links TRBV5-4 to TRBJ1-2, with D possibly being TRBD1 (5 bases). V lost 0 bases and J lost 8, with 11 bases in between. CDR3 size: 13 residues. Germline V gene sequence: CDR1 SGHNT, CDR2 YYREEE (reference sequence). The chain's CDR3 is CASSLGQGLGYTF. CDR3 coding DNA: TGTGCCAGCAGCTTGGGGCAGGGTCTGGGCTACACCTTC. The full variable domain, in which reference TRBV5-4 and TRBJ1-2 provide the parts outside the CDR3, is ETGVTQSPTHLIKTRGQQVTLRCSSQSGHNTVSWYQQALGQGPQFIFQYYREEENGRGNFPPRFSGLQFPNYSSELNVNALELDDSALYLCASSLGQGLGYTFGSGTRLTVV.

The chain joins TRBV27 to TRBJ1-2, with D unclear. From germline, CDR1 is MNHEY and CDR2 SMNVEV (reference sequence). V was clipped by 6 bases and J by 3 bases, with 11 bases between them. This CDR3 region has 13 residues. The CDR3 loop is CASSPGRDYGYTF. Here the CDR3 DNA reads TGTGCCAGCAGCCCCGGAAGGGACTATGGCTACACCTTC.

The genes are TRBV4-3 and TRBJ2-5; TRBD2 matches at 8 bases. This CDR3 region has 19 residues. The V gene's germline CDR1 is LGHNA and CDR2 YSLEER. V gave up 2 bases and J gave up 5 bases; unmatched junction bases: 19. CDR3 sequence reads: CASSQSYRTSGGPGETQYF. CDR3 bases: TGCGCCAGCAGCCAATCGTACCGAACCAGCGGGGGCCCCGGGGAGACCCAGTACTTC.